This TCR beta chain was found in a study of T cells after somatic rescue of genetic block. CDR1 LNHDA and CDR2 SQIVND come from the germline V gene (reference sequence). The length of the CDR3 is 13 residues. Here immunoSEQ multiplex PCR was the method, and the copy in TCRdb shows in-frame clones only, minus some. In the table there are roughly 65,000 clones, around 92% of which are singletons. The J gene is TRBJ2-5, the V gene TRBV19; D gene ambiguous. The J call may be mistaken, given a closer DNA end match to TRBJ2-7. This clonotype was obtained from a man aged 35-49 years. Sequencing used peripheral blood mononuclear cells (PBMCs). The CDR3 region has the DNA TGTGCCAGTAGTATTTCTCAGGACTACGAGCAGTACTTC. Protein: CASSISQDYEQYF.